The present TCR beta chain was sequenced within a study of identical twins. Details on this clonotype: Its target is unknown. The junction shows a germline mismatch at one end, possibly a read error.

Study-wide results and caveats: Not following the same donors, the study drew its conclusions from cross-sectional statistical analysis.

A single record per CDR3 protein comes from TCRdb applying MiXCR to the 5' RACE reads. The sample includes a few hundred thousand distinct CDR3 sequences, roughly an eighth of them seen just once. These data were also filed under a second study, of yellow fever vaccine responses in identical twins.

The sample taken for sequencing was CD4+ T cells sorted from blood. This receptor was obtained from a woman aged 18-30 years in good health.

CDR3 in amino acids: CASSLRVAVAF. The CDR3 nucleotides are TGTGCCAGCAGCTTACGGGTAGCGGTCGCCTTC. The chain recombines TRBV11-2 with TRBJ2-7; tentative D call: TRBD2 (6 bases). The CDR3 spans 11 residues. Germline loops: CDR1 SGHAT, CDR2 FQNNGV.